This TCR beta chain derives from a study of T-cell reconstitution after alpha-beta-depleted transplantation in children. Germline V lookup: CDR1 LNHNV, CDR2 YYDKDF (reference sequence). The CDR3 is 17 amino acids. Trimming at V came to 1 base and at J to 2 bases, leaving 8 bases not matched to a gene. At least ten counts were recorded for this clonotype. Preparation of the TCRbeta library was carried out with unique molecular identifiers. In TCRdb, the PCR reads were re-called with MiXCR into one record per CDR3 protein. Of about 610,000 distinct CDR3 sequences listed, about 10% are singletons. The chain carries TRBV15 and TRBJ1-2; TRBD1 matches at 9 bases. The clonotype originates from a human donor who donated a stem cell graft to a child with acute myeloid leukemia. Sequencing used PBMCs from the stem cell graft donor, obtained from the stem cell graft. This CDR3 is CATSRVLGTGLNYGYTF. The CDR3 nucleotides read TGTGCCACCAGCAGAGTCCTTGGGACAGGGTTAAACTATGGCTACACCTTC.